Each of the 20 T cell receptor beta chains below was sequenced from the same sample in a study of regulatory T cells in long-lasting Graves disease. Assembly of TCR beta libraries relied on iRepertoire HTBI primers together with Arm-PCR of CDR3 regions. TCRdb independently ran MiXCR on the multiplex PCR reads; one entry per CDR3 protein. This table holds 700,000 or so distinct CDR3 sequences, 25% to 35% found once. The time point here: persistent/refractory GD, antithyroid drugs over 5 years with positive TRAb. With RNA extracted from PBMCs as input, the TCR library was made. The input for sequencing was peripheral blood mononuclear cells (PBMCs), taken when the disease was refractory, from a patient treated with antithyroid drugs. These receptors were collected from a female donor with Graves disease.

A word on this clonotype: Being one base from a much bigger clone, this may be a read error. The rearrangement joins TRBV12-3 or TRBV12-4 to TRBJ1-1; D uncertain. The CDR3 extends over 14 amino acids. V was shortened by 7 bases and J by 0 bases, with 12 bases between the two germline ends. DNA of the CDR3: TGTGCCAGCACCGAGACACTGATGAACACTGAAGCTTTCTTT. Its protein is CASTETLMNTEAFF.

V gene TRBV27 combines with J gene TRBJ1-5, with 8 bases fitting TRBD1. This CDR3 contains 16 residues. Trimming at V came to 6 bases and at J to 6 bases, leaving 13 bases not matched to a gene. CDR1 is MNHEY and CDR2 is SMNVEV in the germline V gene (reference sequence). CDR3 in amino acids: CASSPPGQGGIQPQHF. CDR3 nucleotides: TGTGCCAGCAGCCCGCCCGGACAGGGAGGGATTCAGCCCCAGCATTTT.

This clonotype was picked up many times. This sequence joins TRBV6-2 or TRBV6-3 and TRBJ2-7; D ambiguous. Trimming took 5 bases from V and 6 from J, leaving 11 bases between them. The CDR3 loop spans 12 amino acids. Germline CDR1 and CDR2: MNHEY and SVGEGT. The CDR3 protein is CASSEAAPEQYF. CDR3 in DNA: TGTGCCAGCAGTGAAGCTGCACCCGAGCAGTACTTC.

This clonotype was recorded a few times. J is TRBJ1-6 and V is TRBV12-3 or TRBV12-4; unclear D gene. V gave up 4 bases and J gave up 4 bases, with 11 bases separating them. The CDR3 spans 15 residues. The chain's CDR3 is CASSYSSGYNSPLHF. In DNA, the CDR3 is TGTGCCAGCAGTTACTCGAGTGGGTATAATTCACCCCTCCACTTT.

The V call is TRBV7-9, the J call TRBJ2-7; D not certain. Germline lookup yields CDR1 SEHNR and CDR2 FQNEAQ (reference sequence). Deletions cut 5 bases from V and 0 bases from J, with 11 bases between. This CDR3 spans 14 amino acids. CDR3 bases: TGTGCCAGCAGCGCGCTTGTCAGCTCCTACGAGCAGTACTTC. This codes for CASSALVSSYEQYF.

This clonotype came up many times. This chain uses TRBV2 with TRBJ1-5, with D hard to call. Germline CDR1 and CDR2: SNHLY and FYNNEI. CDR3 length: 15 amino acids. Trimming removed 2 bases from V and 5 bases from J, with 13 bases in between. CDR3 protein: CASSENSVADQPQHF. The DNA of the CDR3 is TGTGCCAGCAGTGAAAATTCGGTGGCGGATCAGCCCCAGCATTTT.

The CDR3 region is CAISESTKTGPNYGYTF. In DNA, the CDR3 is TGTGCCATCAGTGAGTCGACGAAGACAGGCCCCAACTATGGCTACACCTTC. The gene calls are TRBV10-3 and TRBJ1-2, with D possibly TRBD1 on 6 matching bases. Germline V CDR1 and CDR2: ENHRY, SYGVKD. The CDR3 is 17 residues long. V lost 0 bases, J lost 2 bases, and 16 bases lay in between.

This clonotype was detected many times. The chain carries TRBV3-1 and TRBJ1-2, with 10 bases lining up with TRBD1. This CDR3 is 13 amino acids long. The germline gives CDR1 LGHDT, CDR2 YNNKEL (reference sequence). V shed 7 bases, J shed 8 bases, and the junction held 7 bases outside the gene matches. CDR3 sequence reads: CASTLTGGEGYTF. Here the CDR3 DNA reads TGTGCCAGCACCTTGACAGGGGGCGAAGGCTACACCTTC.

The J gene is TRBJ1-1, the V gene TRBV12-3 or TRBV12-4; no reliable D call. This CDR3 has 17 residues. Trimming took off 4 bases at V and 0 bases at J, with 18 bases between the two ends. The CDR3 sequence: CASSSPTDGIVNTEAFF. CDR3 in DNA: TGTGCCAGCAGTTCCCCGACCGACGGAATTGTGAACACTGAAGCTTTCTTT.

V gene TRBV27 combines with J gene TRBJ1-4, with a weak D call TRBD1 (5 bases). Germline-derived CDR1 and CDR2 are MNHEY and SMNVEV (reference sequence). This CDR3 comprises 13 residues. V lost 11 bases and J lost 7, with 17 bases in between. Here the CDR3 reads CASRGRGLEKLFF. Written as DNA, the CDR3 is TGTGCCTCTAGGGGACGGGGACTTGAAAAACTGTTTTTT.

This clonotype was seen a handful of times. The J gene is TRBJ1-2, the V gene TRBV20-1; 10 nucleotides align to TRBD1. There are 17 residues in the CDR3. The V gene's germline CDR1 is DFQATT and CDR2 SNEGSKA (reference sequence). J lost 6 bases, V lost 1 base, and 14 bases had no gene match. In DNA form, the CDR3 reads TGCAGTGCTAGAGTTAAATCAGGAGACAGGGGGCTCCATGGCTACACCTTC. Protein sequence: CSARVKSGDRGLHGYTF.

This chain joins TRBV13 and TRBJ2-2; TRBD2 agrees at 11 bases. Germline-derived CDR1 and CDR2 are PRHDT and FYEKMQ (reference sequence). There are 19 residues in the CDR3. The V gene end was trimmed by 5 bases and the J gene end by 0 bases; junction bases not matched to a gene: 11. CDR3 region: CASSPLGRLAGPNTGELFF. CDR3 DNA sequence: TGTGCCAGCAGCCCCCTGGGCCGACTAGCGGGACCGAACACCGGGGAGCTGTTTTTT.

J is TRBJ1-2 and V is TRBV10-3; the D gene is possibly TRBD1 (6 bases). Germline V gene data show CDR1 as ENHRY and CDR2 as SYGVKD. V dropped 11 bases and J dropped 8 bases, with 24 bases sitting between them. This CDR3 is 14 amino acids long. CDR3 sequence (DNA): TGTGCCGCAGGGGAGGGGCAGGGAGTCGAAGGCTACACCTTC. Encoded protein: CAAGEGQGVEGYTF.

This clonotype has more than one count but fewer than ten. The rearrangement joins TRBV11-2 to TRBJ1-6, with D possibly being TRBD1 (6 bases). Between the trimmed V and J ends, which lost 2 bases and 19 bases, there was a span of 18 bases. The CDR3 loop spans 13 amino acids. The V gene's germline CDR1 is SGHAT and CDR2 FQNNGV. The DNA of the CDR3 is TGTGCCAGCAGCTTAACCTCACGGCAGCAGGGGCACTTT. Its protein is CASSLTSRQQGHF.

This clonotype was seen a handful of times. The chain's CDR3 is CASSRDHSGANVLTF. CDR3 in DNA: TGCGCCAGCAGTCGGGACCATTCTGGGGCCAACGTCCTGACTTTC. The rearrangement joins TRBV10-2 to TRBJ2-6, with D perhaps being TRBD1 or TRBD2 (5 bases each). Trimming took off 5 bases at V and 1 base at J, with 9 bases between the two ends. This CDR3 contains 15 residues. Germline V gene lookup returns CDR1 WSHSY and CDR2 SAAADI.

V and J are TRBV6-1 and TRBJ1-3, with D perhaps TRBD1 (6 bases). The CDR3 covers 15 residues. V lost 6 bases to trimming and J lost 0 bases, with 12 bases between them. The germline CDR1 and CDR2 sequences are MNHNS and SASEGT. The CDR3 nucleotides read TGTGCCAGCAGCGCCCAGGGGTTCTCTGGAAACACCATATATTTT. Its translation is CASSAQGFSGNTIYF.

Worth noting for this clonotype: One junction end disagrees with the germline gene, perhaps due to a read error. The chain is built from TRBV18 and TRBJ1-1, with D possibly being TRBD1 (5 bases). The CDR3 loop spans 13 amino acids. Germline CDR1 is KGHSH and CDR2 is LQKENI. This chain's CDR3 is CASLPGLNTEAFF. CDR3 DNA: TGTGCCAGCTTACCAGGGTTGAACACTGAAGCTTTCTTT.

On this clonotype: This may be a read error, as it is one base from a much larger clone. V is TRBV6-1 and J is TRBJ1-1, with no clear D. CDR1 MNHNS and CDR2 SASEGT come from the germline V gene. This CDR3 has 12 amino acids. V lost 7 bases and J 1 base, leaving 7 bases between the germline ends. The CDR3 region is CASMNRNTEAFF. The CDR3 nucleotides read TGTGCCAGCATGAACAGGAACACTGAAGCTTTCTTT.

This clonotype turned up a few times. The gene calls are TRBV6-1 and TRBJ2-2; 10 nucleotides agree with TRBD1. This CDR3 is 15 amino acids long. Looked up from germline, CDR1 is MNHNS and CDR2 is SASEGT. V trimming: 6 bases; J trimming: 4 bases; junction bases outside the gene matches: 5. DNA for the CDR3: TGTGCCAGCAGGGGGACAGGGGAGCCCACCGGGGAGCTGTTTTTT. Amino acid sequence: CASRGTGEPTGELFF.

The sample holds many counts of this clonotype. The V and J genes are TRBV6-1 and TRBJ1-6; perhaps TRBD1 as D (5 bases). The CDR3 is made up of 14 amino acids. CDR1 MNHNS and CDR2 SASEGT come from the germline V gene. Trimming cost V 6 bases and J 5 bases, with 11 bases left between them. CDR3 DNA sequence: TGTGCCAGCAGCCAACGGGGGGATAATTCACCCCTCCACTTT. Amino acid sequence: CASSQRGDNSPLHF.